These 20 T cell receptor beta chains share one sample of origin, sequenced in a study of T cells after yellow fever vaccination. Using its own MiXCR run on the 5' RACE reads, TCRdb lists one record per CDR3 protein. The repertoire holds fewer than 500,000 distinct CDR3 sequences, about 19% seen once, with 15% to 20% in the top ten. The sequencing here drew on PBMCs, taken before the yellow fever booster vaccination. All receptors derive from a man aged 18-30 years who received the YFV17D yellow fever vaccine.

CDR3 DNA sequence: TGCGCCAGCCGCCCCACAGGCTGCCCAGATACGCAGTATTTT. Translated: CASRPTGCPDTQYF. The chain recombines TRBV23-1 with TRBJ2-3, with a weak D call TRBD1 (5 bases). TRBV23-1 is sorted into the ORF group, with uncertain function. CDR3 length: 14 residues. The V end lost 8 bases, the J end lost 4 bases, and 16 bases lay between the germline ends.

The CDR3 DNA is TGTGCCAGCAGTTACATCCAAAACACAGATACGCAGTATTTT. It codes for CASSYIQNTDTQYF. The gene calls are TRBV9 and TRBJ2-3; D remains ambiguous. V gave up 5 bases and J gave up 2 bases, with 12 bases separating them. CDR3 length: 14 amino acids. The germline V gene has CDR1 SGDLS and CDR2 YYNGEE.

The chain employs TRBV5-6 and TRBJ1-5; D gene ambiguous. Germline V lookup: CDR1 SGHDT, CDR2 YYEEEE. Trimming removed 2 bases at V and 4 bases at J, with 7 bases between. The CDR3 extends over 13 amino acids. The CDR3, as DNA: TGTGCCAGCAGCTTCCAGTCAAATCAGCCCCAGCATTTT. The encoded protein is CASSFQSNQPQHF. Variable domain in full (rest from reference TRBV5-6 and TRBJ1-5): DAGVTQSPTHLIKTRGQQVTLRCSPKSGHDTVSWYQQALGQGPQFIFQYYEEEERQRGNFPDRFSGHQFPNYSSELNVNALLLGDSALYLCASSFQSNQPQHFGDGTRLSIL.

This clonotype was recorded many times. The V call is TRBV6-4, the J call TRBJ2-1; 13 bases line up with TRBD2. Trimming took 4 bases from V and 9 from J; bases not matched to a gene: 12. The CDR3 has 17 amino acids. Germline CDR1 MRHNA, CDR2 SNTAGT. The CDR3 spells CASSAQPTSGGAFEQFF. The CDR3 nucleotides are TGTGCCAGCAGTGCACAGCCAACTAGCGGGGGGGCGTTTGAGCAGTTCTTC.

The gene calls are TRBV6-5 and TRBJ1-1; TRBD1 might be the D (6 bases). This CDR3 has 16 amino acids. Germline CDR1 is MNHEY and CDR2 is SVGAGI. Trimming pared 4 bases from V and 3 bases from J, leaving 18 bases between. The CDR3 is CASSSQGGLRDTEAFF. CDR3 in DNA: TGTGCCAGCAGTTCACAGGGCGGGTTAAGGGACACTGAAGCTTTCTTT.

This clonotype was counted a few times. The chain couples TRBV12-3 or TRBV12-4 to TRBJ1-2; D gene ambiguous. This CDR3 is built from 13 residues. The ends were cut back, 7 bases at V and 9 bases at J, with 18 bases in the middle. CDR3 bases: TGTGCCAGCACCGTTTCCCGGGTTAATAGCTACACCTTC. Amino acid sequence: CASTVSRVNSYTF.

The chain has TRBV9 and TRBJ1-2; D is possibly TRBD1 (5 bases). In germline, CDR1 is SGDLS, CDR2 YYNGEE. The CDR3 contains 15 residues. Trimming took 4 bases from V and 1 from J, leaving 14 bases between them. CDR3 DNA: TGTGCCAGCAGCCCCGGGACTAACCATAACTATGGCTACACCTTC. Translated, it gives CASSPGTNHNYGYTF.

This clonotype was seen just once. The chain uses TRBV5-1 and TRBJ2-5; D is ambiguous. V gave up 4 bases and J gave up 4 bases, with 8 bases separating them. The CDR3 runs 12 residues. The V gene's germline CDR1 is SGHRS and CDR2 YFSETQ. This chain's CDR3 is CASSGDLETQYF. The DNA for the CDR3 is TGCGCCAGCAGCGGCGACTTAGAGACCCAGTACTTC.

This sequence joins TRBV11-2 and TRBJ1-2, with no clear D. Germline assignment: CDR1 SGHAT and CDR2 FQNNGV. Trimming took off 5 bases at V and 3 bases at J, with 10 bases between the two ends. The CDR3 length is 13 residues. The chain's CDR3 is CASSPSMDYGYTF. In DNA, the CDR3 is TGTGCCAGCAGCCCCAGCATGGACTATGGCTACACCTTC.

The DNA of the CDR3 is TGTGCCAGCAGTGTACGACAGGGATCGGGGTCACCCCTCCACTTT. Its translation: CASSVRQGSGSPLHF. The chain employs TRBV12-3 or TRBV12-4 and TRBJ1-6; the match to TRBD1 covers 7 bases. The V and J ends lost 5 bases and 10 bases, in that order; junction bases with no gene match: 11. The CDR3 runs to 15 residues.

V usage is TRBV4-1 and J usage is TRBJ1-2; D is uncertain. Per the germline V gene, CDR1 is MGHRA and CDR2 is YSYEKL. V dropped 1 base and J dropped 5 bases, with 8 bases sitting between them. The CDR3 has 13 amino acids. The chain's CDR3 is CASSQAGEYGYTF. CDR3 in DNA: TGCGCCAGCAGCCAAGCCGGAGAATATGGCTACACCTTC.

The table lists this clonotype with a few counts. V usage is TRBV4-3 and J usage is TRBJ1-4, with D unclear. The ends were cut back, 1 base at V and 7 bases at J, with 16 bases in the middle. The CDR3 is 16 residues long. Germline CDR1 reads LGHNA; CDR2 reads YSLEER. The CDR3 loop reads CASSQVHGVLAEKLFF. In DNA form, the CDR3 reads TGCGCCAGCAGCCAAGTTCATGGGGTGTTGGCTGAAAAACTGTTTTTT.

The rearrangement links TRBV7-3 to TRBJ1-6, with D possibly matching TRBD1 (6 bases). Germline CDR1 SGHTA, CDR2 FQGTGA. Trimming removed 6 bases at V and 10 bases at J, with 19 bases between. The length of the CDR3 is 15 residues. The CDR3 spells CASRSAGVTGSPLHF. The CDR3, as DNA: TGTGCCAGCAGGTCCGCAGGGGTTACCGGATCACCCCTCCACTTT.

The table lists this clonotype with a few counts. The chain joins TRBV4-1 to TRBJ1-2; no clear D. CDR1 MGHRA and CDR2 YSYEKL come from the germline V gene. The germline V and J ends were trimmed by 0 bases and 5 bases, with 16 bases remaining between them. The CDR3 is made up of 16 amino acids. The CDR3 DNA follows: TGCGCCAGCAGCCAAGATCCTGATCTGGTAGAGTATGGCTACACCTTC. It translates to CASSQDPDLVEYGYTF.

This clonotype was found a few times. This sequence joins TRBV4-1 and TRBJ1-4, with D perhaps matching TRBD1 (6 bases). V lost 1 base to trimming and J lost 8 bases, with 20 bases between them. Germline CDR1 and CDR2: MGHRA and YSYEKL. This CDR3 spans 17 amino acids. CDR3 sequence: CASSQVLGALVNEKLFF. CDR3 nucleotides: TGCGCCAGCAGCCAAGTTTTGGGGGCGCTTGTGAACGAAAAACTGTTTTTT.

This clonotype was detected a few times. The rearrangement joins TRBV5-6 to TRBJ2-5; weak D call: TRBD2 (5 bases). CDR3 length equals 13 residues. Per the germline V gene, CDR1 is SGHDT and CDR2 is YYEEEE. Trimming left V 2 bases short and J 6 bases short, with 11 bases between. This CDR3 reads CASSFFEGKTQYF. The CDR3 DNA reads as TGTGCCAGCAGCTTCTTTGAGGGCAAGACCCAGTACTTC.

A word on this clonotype: A much larger clone sits a single nucleotide away, making a read error possible. The J gene is TRBJ1-5, the V gene TRBV10-3; no definite D call. Germline V gene lookup returns CDR1 ENHRY and CDR2 SYGVKD. Trimming removed 3 bases from V and 1 base from J, with 1 base in between. The CDR3 length is 12 residues. The CDR3 DNA follows: TGTGCCATCAGTGACAGCAATCAGCCCCAGCATTTT. Its translation is CAISDSNQPQHF.

CDR3 in amino acids: CASSQADRIGANVLTF. In nucleotides, the CDR3 is TGTGCCAGCAGCCAAGCGGACAGGATCGGGGCCAACGTCCTGACTTTC. The chain employs TRBV14 and TRBJ2-6; 7 nucleotides line up with TRBD1. This CDR3 has 16 residues. CDR1 and CDR2 (germline): SGHDN, FVKESK. The J segment lost 4 bases and the V segment lost 1 base, leaving 4 bases of the junction unmatched.

This clonotype was seen only a few times. The chain has TRBV7-9 and TRBJ2-3; 9 nucleotides match TRBD1. Trimming at V came to 6 bases and at J to 3 bases, leaving 7 bases not matched to a gene. Germline CDR1 and CDR2: SEHNR and FQNEAQ (reference sequence). CDR3 length: 15 residues. CDR3 region: CASSPTGGYTDTQYF. For the CDR3, the DNA is TGTGCCAGCAGTCCGACAGGGGGATATACAGATACGCAGTATTTT.

This clonotype has only a few counts. This CDR3 is CSARVGWETQYF. The CDR3 DNA reads TGCAGTGCTAGAGTCGGATGGGAGACCCAGTACTTC. The chain uses TRBV20-1 and TRBJ2-5, with D uncertain. CDR3 length: 12 amino acids. Deletions cut 1 base from V and 5 bases from J, with 8 bases between. Per the germline V gene, CDR1 is DFQATT and CDR2 is SNEGSKA (reference sequence).